One sample yielded the 29 T cell receptor beta chains listed below, sequenced in a study of T cell repertoires in cytomegalovirus infection. In TCRdb, the reads were re-called with MiXCR into one record per CDR3 protein. This table holds over 55,000 distinct CDR3 sequences, 20% found once. These receptors are not linked to any known antigen. The sequencing here drew on CD8+ T cells from cultured PBMCs, taken from culture after CMV antigen stimulation. The receptors were gathered from a human donor in good health (CMV status not recorded). Some clones in this sample may be carry-over from other donors' samples.

This clonotype was seen only a few times. The rearrangement joins TRBV7-8 to TRBJ1-1, with no clear D. Deletions cut 1 base from V and 7 bases from J, with 16 bases between. The CDR3 loop spans 15 amino acids. Germline values: CDR1 SGHVS, CDR2 FQNEAQ. In nucleotides, the CDR3 is TGTGCCAGCAGCTTAGACCCGCTGCGCTCTTTTGAAGCTTTCTTT. It translates to CASSLDPLRSFEAFF.

The chain employs TRBV5-5 and TRBJ1-1; no clear D gene. V lost 4 bases and J 0 bases, leaving 7 bases between the germline ends. Germline loops: CDR1 SGHKS, CDR2 YYEKEE (reference sequence). The CDR3 has 13 amino acids. The CDR3 nucleotides are TGTGCCAGCAGCCAGGATATGAACACTGAAGCTTTCTTT. Protein product: CASSQDMNTEAFF.

The chain joins TRBV7-6 to TRBJ2-1; maybe TRBD2 (5 bases). CDR1 and CDR2 (germline): SGHVS, FNYEAQ. This CDR3 contains 16 residues. V lost 3 bases and J 7 bases, leaving 19 bases between the germline ends. The CDR3 loop is CASSFLGEPPRNEQFF. In DNA form, the CDR3 reads TGTGCCAGCAGCTTTCTCGGGGAGCCCCCCCGGAATGAGCAGTTCTTC.

The chain links TRBV6-2 or TRBV6-3 to TRBJ2-1, with 7 bases aligning to TRBD1. The CDR3 covers 16 residues. Per the germline V gene, CDR1 is MNHEY and CDR2 is SVGEGT. V lost 0 bases, J lost 5 bases, and 7 bases stayed unmatched. The CDR3 DNA sequence: TGTGCCAGCAGTTACTCGATCCAGGGGGTGGACAATGAGCAGTTCTTC. Translating it yields CASSYSIQGVDNEQFF.

This rearrangement joins TRBV5-6 to TRBJ2-1; tentative D call: TRBD1 (6 bases). V was clipped by 7 bases and J by 7 bases, with 15 bases between them. CDR3 length: 13 residues. Germline V gives CDR1 SGHDT, CDR2 YYEEEE. CDR3 nucleotides: TGTGCCAGCTCCCCCGGGCAGGGGAATGAGCAGTTCTTC. This translates into CASSPGQGNEQFF.

This clonotype appeared a few times. The rearrangement uses TRBV10-1 and TRBJ1-2; perhaps TRBD1 as D (6 bases). The germline CDR1 and CDR2 sequences are WNHNN and SYGVQD (reference sequence). V lost 5 bases and J lost 4, with 14 bases in between. CDR3 length equals 14 residues. The CDR3: CASSPTGPPYGYTF. As DNA, the CDR3 is TGCGCCAGCAGTCCGACAGGCCCCCCCTATGGCTACACCTTC.

The chain employs TRBV19 and TRBJ1-2, with TRBD1 as a possible D gene (6 bases). The CDR3 is 13 residues long. Germline V CDR1 and CDR2: LNHDA, SQIVND (reference sequence). The V end was cut by 4 bases, the J end by 2 bases, with 8 bases between. The CDR3 nucleotides are TGTGCCAGTAGTACAGACAGGAACTATGGCTACACCTTC. Translated: CASSTDRNYGYTF.

The chain carries TRBV6-5 and TRBJ1-5; D is unresolved. CDR3 length: 15 residues. CDR1 and CDR2 from the germline V gene are MNHEY and SVGAGI. The germline V and J ends were trimmed by 7 bases and 2 bases, with 15 bases remaining between them. CDR3 in DNA: TGTGCCAGCACCCCCGTGGCGGGTCGCAATCAGCCCCAGCATTTT. This codes for CASTPVAGRNQPQHF.

This chain's CDR3 is CASSQEGSPEAFF. In DNA form, the CDR3 reads TGCGCCAGCAGCCAAGAAGGTAGCCCTGAAGCTTTCTTT. This chain links TRBV4-3 with TRBJ1-1; D not certain. Between the trimmed V and J ends, which lost 0 bases and 6 bases, there was a span of 8 bases. This CDR3 has 13 amino acids. From germline, CDR1 is LGHNA and CDR2 YSLEER.

This clonotype was seen a handful of times. The rearrangement links TRBV7-2 to TRBJ1-2; 7 bases map to TRBD1. This CDR3 is 16 amino acids long. Germline lookup yields CDR1 SGHTA and CDR2 FQGNSA. V shed 6 bases, J shed 5 bases, and the junction held 15 bases outside the gene matches. CDR3 loop: CASSPEGAVFPYGYTF. The CDR3 nucleotides are TGTGCCAGCAGTCCTGAGGGGGCGGTTTTTCCTTATGGCTACACCTTC.

The genes are TRBV7-6 and TRBJ2-3; D unresolved. Trimming took off 3 bases at V and 4 bases at J, with 11 bases between the two ends. This CDR3 has 14 residues. Germline V gives CDR1 SGHVS, CDR2 FNYEAQ. CDR3 sequence reads: CASSFSSAPDTQYF. The CDR3 nucleotides read TGTGCCAGCAGCTTCAGTTCCGCCCCAGATACGCAGTATTTT.

The rearrangement joins TRBV7-9 to TRBJ1-1, with 7 bases fitting TRBD1. The CDR3 length is 15 residues. J was trimmed by 4 bases and V by 6 bases; bases with no gene match: 11. From germline, CDR1 is SEHNR and CDR2 FQNEAQ (reference sequence). The CDR3 here is CASSRGQVESTEAFF. The CDR3 region has the DNA TGTGCCAGCAGTCGAGGACAGGTAGAAAGCACTGAAGCTTTCTTT.

This clonotype was seen a few times. The rearrangement uses TRBV27 and TRBJ2-7, with D possibly matching TRBD1 (5 bases). Looked up from germline, CDR1 is MNHEY and CDR2 is SMNVEV (reference sequence). Trimming took 2 bases from V and 4 from J, leaving 12 bases between them. The CDR3 totals 14 residues. CDR3 nucleotide sequence: TGTGCCAGCAGTTTAGGGCGACAGTCATACGAGCAGTACTTC. This translates into CASSLGRQSYEQYF.

The gene calls are TRBV7-9 and TRBJ2-2; no clear D. The germline V gene encodes CDR1 SEHNR and CDR2 FQNEAQ (reference sequence). The CDR3 is 14 amino acids. V was clipped by 3 bases and J by 5 bases, with 10 bases between them. This chain's CDR3 is CASSFFAGTGELFF. CDR3 nucleotide sequence: TGTGCCAGCAGCTTTTTCGCCGGGACCGGGGAGCTGTTTTTT.

This clonotype appeared a few times. The chain has TRBV12-3 or TRBV12-4 and TRBJ1-2; possible D gene TRBD1, 6 bases. The CDR3 has 12 amino acids. The V and J ends lost 7 bases and 8 bases respectively, with 14 bases between them. CDR3 protein: CASTLGGVGYTF. CDR3 sequence (DNA): TGTGCCAGCACCTTAGGGGGGGTCGGCTACACCTTC.

The chain links TRBV7-3 to TRBJ2-1; 10 positions agree with TRBD2. V dropped 3 bases and J dropped 8; count of bases not matched to a gene: 7. The germline V gene encodes CDR1 SGHTA and CDR2 FQGTGA. The length of the CDR3 is 15 residues. DNA for the CDR3: TGTGCCAGCAGCTTTGAAAGCGGGGGGGCATATGAGCAGTTCTTC. This encodes CASSFESGGAYEQFF.

This clonotype was detected only a few times. V and J are TRBV6-4 and TRBJ1-2, with a tentative D call TRBD1 (5 bases). CDR3 size: 16 residues. V lost 7 bases, J lost 2 bases, and 20 bases lay in between. Germline assignment: CDR1 MRHNA and CDR2 SNTAGT. As DNA, the CDR3 is TGTGCCAGCAAGGGCCGAGTGGGGGGGACGAACTATGGCTACACCTTC. Translated: CASKGRVGGTNYGYTF.

This sequence joins TRBV7-9 and TRBJ1-3; no clear D. V was clipped by 3 bases and J by 2 bases, with 11 bases between them. The CDR3 is 15 amino acids. From germline, CDR1 is SEHNR and CDR2 FQNEAQ (reference sequence). For the CDR3, the DNA is TGTGCCAGCAGCTTTTCTGGGGAGCCTGGAAACACCATATATTTT. It specifies CASSFSGEPGNTIYF. Full variable domain (outside the CDR3, taken from reference TRBV7-9 and TRBJ1-3): DTGVSQNPRHKITKRGQNVTFRCDPISEHNRLYWYRQTLGQGPEFLTYFQNEAQLEKSRLLSDRFSAERPKGSFSTLEIQRTEQGDSAMYLCASSFSGEPGNTIYFGEGSWLTVV.

This clonotype was seen repeatedly, ten times or more. The rearrangement links TRBV28 to TRBJ2-3, with D perhaps assigned TRBD1 or TRBD2 (6 bases each). The germline V gene encodes CDR1 MDHEN and CDR2 SYDVKM. The V gene lost 2 bases and the J gene lost 5 bases, with 11 bases spanning the gap. The CDR3 is 14 amino acids. The CDR3 loop is CASSLLGGLDTQYF. CDR3 nucleotide sequence: TGTGCCAGCAGTTTACTGGGGGGCCTAGATACGCAGTATTTT.

This clonotype was counted between two and nine times. The chain uses TRBV27 and TRBJ2-3; 7 nucleotides align to TRBD1. CDR1 is MNHEY, CDR2 SMNVEV, per germline (reference sequence). The CDR3 runs 15 residues. The V gene end was trimmed by 5 bases and the J gene end by 5 bases; junction bases not matched to a gene: 10. CDR3 nucleotides: TGTGCCAGCAGTATCCCGGGACAGCAGGGAGATACGCAGTATTTT. Protein sequence: CASSIPGQQGDTQYF.

The chain links TRBV4-1 to TRBJ2-7, with TRBD2 identical over 8 bases. Germline CDR1 MGHRA, CDR2 YSYEKL. J lost 6 bases, V lost 0 bases, and 7 bases had no gene match. This CDR3 comprises 15 residues. CDR3 coding DNA: TGCGCCAGCAGCCAAGATAGAGGACTAGCCAGCGAGCAGTACTTC. Translated, it gives CASSQDRGLASEQYF.

V is TRBV7-9 and J is TRBJ1-2, with 8 bases aligning to TRBD1. The CDR3 runs 13 residues. V dropped 6 bases and J dropped 8; count of bases not matched to a gene: 8. Germline V gene data show CDR1 as SEHNR and CDR2 as FQNEAQ (reference sequence). The CDR3, as DNA: TGTGCCAGCAGGAATACAGGGGGTGTCGGCTACACCTTC. It yields the protein CASRNTGGVGYTF.

This clonotype was picked up a small number of times. The chain carries TRBV7-2 and TRBJ2-7; 13 bases map to TRBD2. CDR1 and CDR2 from the germline V gene are SGHTA and FQGNSA. Losses at the gene ends were 8 bases for V and 2 bases for J; bases not matched to a gene: 12. The CDR3 runs to 17 residues. The CDR3 DNA reads as TGTGCCAGCCAAAGGTGGACTAGCGGGGGCGTAACCTACGAGCAGTACTTC. Its translation is CASQRWTSGGVTYEQYF.

The chain couples TRBV7-2 to TRBJ2-1, with no clear D. The V gene's germline CDR1 is SGHTA and CDR2 FQGNSA. V dropped 5 bases and J dropped 0 bases, with 11 bases sitting between them. This CDR3 spans 15 amino acids. The CDR3 DNA reads TGTGCCAGCAGCCCTTCGGGTCCCTCCTACAATGAGCAGTTCTTC. It encodes CASSPSGPSYNEQFF.

The chain joins TRBV7-8 to TRBJ2-7; possible D gene TRBD2, 6 bases. The V and J ends lost 2 bases and 2 bases respectively, with 10 bases between them. Germline loops: CDR1 SGHVS, CDR2 FQNEAQ. This CDR3 spans 14 amino acids. The CDR3 loop reads CASSLTGVAYEQYF. Written as DNA, the CDR3 is TGTGCCAGCAGCTTAACGGGGGTTGCCTACGAGCAGTACTTC.

The chain recombines TRBV18 with TRBJ1-1, with D possibly TRBD1 on 6 matching bases. Germline-derived CDR1 and CDR2 are KGHSH and LQKENI. CDR3 size: 10 residues. The V and J ends lost 6 bases and 8 bases respectively, with 7 bases between them. CDR3 amino acids: CASSGTEAFF. The CDR3 region has the DNA TGTGCCAGCTCCGGGACAGAAGCTTTCTTT. The full variable domain, rest sourced from reference TRBV18 and TRBJ1-1, is NAGVMQNPRHLVRRRGQEARLRCSPMKGHSHVYWYRQLPEEGLKFMVYLQKENIIDESGMPKERFSAEFPKEGPSILRIQQVVRGDSAAYFCASSGTEAFFGQGTRLTVV.

The V gene is TRBV9, the J gene TRBJ1-4; 9 bases are shared with TRBD1. The CDR3 contains 16 residues. Germline values: CDR1 SGDLS, CDR2 YYNGEE. V lost 3 bases to trimming and J lost 3 bases; unmatched junction nucleotides: 6. CDR3 nucleotide sequence: TGTGCCAGCAGCGGAGGGGACAGGGAGGCTAATGAAAAACTGTTTTTT. It encodes CASSGGDREANEKLFF.

The chain couples TRBV11-1 to TRBJ2-3; D is ambiguous. The germline V gene has CDR1 SGHAT and CDR2 FQDESV (reference sequence). Trimming pared 6 bases from V and 6 bases from J, leaving 25 bases between. The CDR3 length is 17 residues. The CDR3 sequence: CASRPLRNASYADTQYF. The CDR3 coding sequence is TGTGCCAGCAGACCCCTCCGGAACGCTTCATACGCGGATACGCAGTATTTT. The variable domain in full, completed from reference TRBV11-1 and TRBJ2-3, reads EAEVAQSPRYKITEKSQAVAFWCDPISGHATLYWYRQILGQGPELLVQFQDESVVDDSQLPKDRFSAERLKGVDSTLKIQPAELGDSAMYLCASRPLRNASYADTQYFGPGTRLTVL.

This clonotype came up once. J is TRBJ2-3 and V is TRBV11-3, with TRBD1 as a possible D gene (6 bases). Germline loops: CDR1 SGHNT, CDR2 YENEEA. The CDR3 spans 15 residues. V was cut by 1 base and J by 3 bases, with 11 bases left in between. CDR3 loop: CASSLVGQTTDTQYF. The CDR3 region has the DNA TGTGCCAGCAGCTTAGTAGGACAGACAACAGATACGCAGTATTTT.